This T cell receptor (beta chain) is drawn from a study of PD-1 blockade in mismatch repair-deficient tumors. Study background: All were previously treated, progressing patients with approximately 11 mismatch repair-deficient cancer types.

Profiling relied on immunoSEQ multiplex PCR, and the TCRdb table lists in-frame clones only, not all of them. The sample has more than 20,000 clones; approximately 84% are singletons. All patients were mismatch repair deficient, assessed by either PCR or immunohistochemistry. TCR sequencing covered a few patients who responded to pembrolizumab. Only one count was recorded for this clone. The V segment lost 3 bases and the J segment 1 base; nucleotides outside the gene matches: 11. The germline V gene encodes CDR1 MDHEN and CDR2 SYDVKM. The CDR3 contains 18 residues. The sequence came from an adult with mismatch repair-deficient cancer. The V call is TRBV28, the J call TRBJ2-3, with 9 positions matching TRBD1. Sequenced here: peripheral blood, sampled 2 weeks after starting pembrolizumab. CDR3 coding DNA: TGTGCCAGCAGTTTCGCGTGGGACAGGGCGAAAGGCACAGATACGCAGTATTTT. Translating gives CASSFAWDRAKGTDTQYF.